This T cell receptor beta chain is from a study of T-cell reconstitution after alpha-beta-depleted transplantation in children (TCRdb year 2016). Regarding the complete study: Using TCR repertoire profiling, the study quantitatively followed how T-cell immune reconstitution unfolded in children after TCRalphabeta/CD19-depleted allogeneic hematopoietic cell transplantation.

This clonotype was observed a handful of times. This clone's antigen is unknown. It has no much larger one-base neighbor in the sample; base qualities were not kept. Results the study describes overall, beyond this receptor: Hyperexpanded clone frequencies declined over subsequent months; after one year, T-cell counts and TCRbeta diversity were mostly attributed to newly produced T cells. In some patients, high TCRbeta diversity at day 60 was attributed to recipient T cells and intrathymic progenitors that had survived conditioning. The apparently early alphabetaT-cell count recovery about two months after transplant was reportedly dependent on only several hundred rapidly expanded clones derived from non-depleted graft cells.

In the germline V gene (reference sequence), CDR1 corresponds to SEHNR and CDR2 to FQNEAQ. The junction carries 18 bases between V and J, which are trimmed by 5 bases and 4 bases respectively. The CDR3 goes from the cysteine to the phenylalanine over 16 residues. The read is trimmed to its CDR3 DNA, 48 bases read in frame from base 1. The treatment or condition label on this specimen signifies: allogeneic hematopoietic cell transplantation with graft depleted of TCRalphabeta T cells and CD19 B cells. Transplant recipients were children who received TCRalphabeta/CD19-depleted allogeneic hematopoietic cell grafts. The receptor library was made with PCR. TCRdb shows the sequencer as Illumina HiSeq 2500. Molecular barcoding was employed in the preparation of TCR libraries, with unique molecular identifiers being used to normalize TCRbeta repertoire quantification. The public reads were reprocessed in TCRdb via fastp at Q25 and MiXCR, keeping in-frame beta chains. Rows with a matching CDR3 protein are joined into one entry that keeps the most common DNA and genes. This sample has roughly 250,000 distinct CDR3 sequences in its table, and 6.5% to 10% of those were observed once. Jointly, the top ten make up less than 8% of the sample.

Recombination linked TRBV7-9 to TRBJ1-3; matching of 6 bases hints at TRBD1 as the D gene. The sequence was collected from a male patient younger than 18 who had a stem cell transplant for acute lymphoblastic leukemia, so the T cells may come from the graft donor. The sequencing here drew on PBMCs, mostly from graft donor cells, taken 180 days after TCRalphabeta/CD19-depleted stem cell transplant. The nucleotide sequence is given as TGTGCCAGCAGCACGAGCGGCAGGGGAACAGGAAACACCATATATTTT. This translates into CASSTSGRGTGNTIYF.